This T cell receptor beta chain was sequenced during a study of cytomegalovirus exposure and HLA in healthy donors. The study ran its PCR with 60 Vbeta and 13 Jbeta primers. Some clones are missing from TCRdb's copy, which holds only in-frame ones; the method was immunoSEQ multiplex PCR. The table records 65,000 to 95,000 clones, roughly 79% of them present only once. This sequence originates from a male donor in good health and CMV-seropositive. Sequencing was performed on PBMCs.

The CDR3 DNA is TGTGCCAGCAGTATAACAGGGTTTGAGCGCGGGCAGCACAATGAGCAGTTCTTC. It encodes CASSITGFERGQHNEQFF. The gene calls are TRBV27 and TRBJ2-1, with D perhaps matching TRBD1 (6 bases). The CDR3 totals 18 residues. Germline lookup yields CDR1 MNHEY and CDR2 SMNVEV (reference sequence). V gave up 5 bases and J gave up 5 bases, with 25 bases separating them.